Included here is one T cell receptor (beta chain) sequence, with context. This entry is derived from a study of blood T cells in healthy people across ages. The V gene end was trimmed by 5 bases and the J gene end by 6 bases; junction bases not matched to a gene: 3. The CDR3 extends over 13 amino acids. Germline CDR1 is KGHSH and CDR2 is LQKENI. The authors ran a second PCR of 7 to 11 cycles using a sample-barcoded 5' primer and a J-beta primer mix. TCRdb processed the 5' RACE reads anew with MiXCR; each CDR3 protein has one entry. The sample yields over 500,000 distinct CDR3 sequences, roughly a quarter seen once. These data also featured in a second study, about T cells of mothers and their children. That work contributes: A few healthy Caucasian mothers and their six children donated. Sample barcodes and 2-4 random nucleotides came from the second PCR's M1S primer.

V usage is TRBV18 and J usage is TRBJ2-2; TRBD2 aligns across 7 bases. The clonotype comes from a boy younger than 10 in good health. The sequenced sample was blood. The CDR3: CASSKRDPGELFF. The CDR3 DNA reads TGTGCCAGCTCAAAGCGGGACCCCGGGGAGCTGTTTTTT.